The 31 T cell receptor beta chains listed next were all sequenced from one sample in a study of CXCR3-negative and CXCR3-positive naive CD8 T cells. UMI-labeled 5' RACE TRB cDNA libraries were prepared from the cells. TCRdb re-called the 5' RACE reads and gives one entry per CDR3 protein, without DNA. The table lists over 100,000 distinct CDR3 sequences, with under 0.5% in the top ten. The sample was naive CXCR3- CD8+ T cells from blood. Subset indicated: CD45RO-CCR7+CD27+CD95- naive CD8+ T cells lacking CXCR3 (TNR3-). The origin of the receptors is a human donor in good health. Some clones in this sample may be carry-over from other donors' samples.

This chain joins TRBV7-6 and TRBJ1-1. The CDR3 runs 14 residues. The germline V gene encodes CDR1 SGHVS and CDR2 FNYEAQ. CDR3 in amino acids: CASSLWGTSTEAFF.

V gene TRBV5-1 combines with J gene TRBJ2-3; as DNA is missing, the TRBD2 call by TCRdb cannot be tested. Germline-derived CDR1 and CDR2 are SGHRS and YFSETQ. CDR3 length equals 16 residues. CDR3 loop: CASSWGLAGVVDTQYF.

The CDR3 here is CASSQGSVGQGTYEQYF. The genes are TRBV4-3 and TRBJ2-7; TCRdb selects TRBD1, and the lack of DNA leaves this call unchecked. The CDR3 contains 17 residues. Germline CDR1 is LGHNA and CDR2 is YSLEER.

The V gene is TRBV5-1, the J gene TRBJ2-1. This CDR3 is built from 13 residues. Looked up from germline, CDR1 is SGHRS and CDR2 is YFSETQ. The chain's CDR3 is CASSSLDYNEQFF.

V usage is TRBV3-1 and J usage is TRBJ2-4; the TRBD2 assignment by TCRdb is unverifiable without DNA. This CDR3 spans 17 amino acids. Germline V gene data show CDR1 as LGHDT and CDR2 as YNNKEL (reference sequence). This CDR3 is CASSQDWEGGAKNIQYF.

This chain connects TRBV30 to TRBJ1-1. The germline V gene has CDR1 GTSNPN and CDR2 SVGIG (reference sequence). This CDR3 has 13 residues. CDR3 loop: CAWSVMRGTEAFF.

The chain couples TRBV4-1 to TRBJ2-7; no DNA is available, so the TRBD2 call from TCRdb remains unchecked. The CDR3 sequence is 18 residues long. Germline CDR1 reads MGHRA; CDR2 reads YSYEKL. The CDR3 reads CASSQESGGGGRGYEQYF.

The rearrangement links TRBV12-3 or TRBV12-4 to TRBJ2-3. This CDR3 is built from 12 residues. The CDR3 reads CASTPSGDTQYF.

This CDR3 reads CAISESYGYEQYF. The chain carries TRBV10-3 and TRBJ2-7. The CDR3 is made up of 13 amino acids. Germline CDR1 reads ENHRY; CDR2 reads SYGVKD.

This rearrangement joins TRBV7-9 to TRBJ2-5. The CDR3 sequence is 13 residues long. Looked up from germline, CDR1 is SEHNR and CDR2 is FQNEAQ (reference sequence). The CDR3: CASSLLLGETQYF. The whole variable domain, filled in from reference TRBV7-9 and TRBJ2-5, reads DTGVSQNPRHKITKRGQNVTFRCDPISEHNRLYWYRQTLGQGPEFLTYFQNEAQLEKSRLLSDRFSAERPKGSFSTLEIQRTEQGDSAMYLCASSLLLGETQYFGPGTRLLVL.

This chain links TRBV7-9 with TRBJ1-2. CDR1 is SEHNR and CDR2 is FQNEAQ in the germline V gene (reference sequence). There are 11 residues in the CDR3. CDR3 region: CASSLSRGYTF.

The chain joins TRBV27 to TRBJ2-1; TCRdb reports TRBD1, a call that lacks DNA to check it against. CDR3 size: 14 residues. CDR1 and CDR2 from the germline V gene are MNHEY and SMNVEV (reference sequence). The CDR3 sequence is CASSFPGGVDEQFF.

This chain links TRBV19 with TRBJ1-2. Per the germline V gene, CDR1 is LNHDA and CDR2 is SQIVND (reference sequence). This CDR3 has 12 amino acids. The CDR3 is CAGSMGLQGYTF.

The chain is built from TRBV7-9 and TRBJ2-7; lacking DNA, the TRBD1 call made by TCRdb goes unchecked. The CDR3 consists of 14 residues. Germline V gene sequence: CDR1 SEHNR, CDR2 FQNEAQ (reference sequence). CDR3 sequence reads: CASSSSRGAYEQYF.

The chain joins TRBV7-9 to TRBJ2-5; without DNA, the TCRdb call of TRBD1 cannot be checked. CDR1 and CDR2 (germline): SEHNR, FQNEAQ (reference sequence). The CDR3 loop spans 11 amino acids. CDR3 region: CASQGLETQYF.

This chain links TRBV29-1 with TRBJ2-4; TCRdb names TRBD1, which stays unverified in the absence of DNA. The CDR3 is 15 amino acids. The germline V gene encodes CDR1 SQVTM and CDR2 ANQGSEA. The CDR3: CSVGGIPLAKNIQYF.

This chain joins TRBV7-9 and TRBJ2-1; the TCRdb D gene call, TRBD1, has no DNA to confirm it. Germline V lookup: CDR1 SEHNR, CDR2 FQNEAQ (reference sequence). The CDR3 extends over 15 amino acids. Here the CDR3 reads CASSLLVGTLNEQFF.

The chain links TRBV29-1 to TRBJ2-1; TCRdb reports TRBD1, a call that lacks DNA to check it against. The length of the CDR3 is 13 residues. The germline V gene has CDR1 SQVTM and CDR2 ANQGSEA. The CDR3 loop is CSVDGTTYNEQFF.

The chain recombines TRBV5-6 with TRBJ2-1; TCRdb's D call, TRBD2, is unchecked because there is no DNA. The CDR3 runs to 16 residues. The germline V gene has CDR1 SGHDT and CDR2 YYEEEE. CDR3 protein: CASSLPSLSAGNEQFF.

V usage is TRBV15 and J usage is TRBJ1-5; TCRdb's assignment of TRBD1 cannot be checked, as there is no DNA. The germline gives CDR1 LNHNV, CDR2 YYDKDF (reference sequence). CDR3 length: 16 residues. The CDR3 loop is CATSRDAGGLRQPQHF.

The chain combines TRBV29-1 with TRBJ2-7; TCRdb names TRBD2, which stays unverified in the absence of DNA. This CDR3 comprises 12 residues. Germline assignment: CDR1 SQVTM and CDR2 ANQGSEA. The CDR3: CSALGGDYEQYF.

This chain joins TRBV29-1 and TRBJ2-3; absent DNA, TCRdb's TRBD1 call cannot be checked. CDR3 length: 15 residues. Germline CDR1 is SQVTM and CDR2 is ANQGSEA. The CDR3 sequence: CSVVSGQENTDTQYF.

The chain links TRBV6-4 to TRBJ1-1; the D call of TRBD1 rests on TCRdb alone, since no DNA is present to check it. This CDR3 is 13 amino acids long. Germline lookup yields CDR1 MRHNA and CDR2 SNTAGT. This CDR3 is CASRTGVEAEAFF.

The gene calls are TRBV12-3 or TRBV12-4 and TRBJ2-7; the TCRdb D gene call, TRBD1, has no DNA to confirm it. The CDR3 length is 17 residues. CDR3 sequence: CASSPSQDRDSSYEQYF.

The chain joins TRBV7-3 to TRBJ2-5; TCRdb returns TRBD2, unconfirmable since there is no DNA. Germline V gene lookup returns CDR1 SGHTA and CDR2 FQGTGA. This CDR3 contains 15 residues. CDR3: CASSIGAGAQETQYF.

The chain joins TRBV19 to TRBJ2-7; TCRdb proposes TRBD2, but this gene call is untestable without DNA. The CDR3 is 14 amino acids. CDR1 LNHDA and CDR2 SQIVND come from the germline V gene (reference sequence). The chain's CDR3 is CASSAGWGLYEQYF.

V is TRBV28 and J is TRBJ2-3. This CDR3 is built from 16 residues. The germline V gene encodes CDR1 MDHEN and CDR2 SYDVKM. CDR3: CASSLSLGGGTDTQYF.

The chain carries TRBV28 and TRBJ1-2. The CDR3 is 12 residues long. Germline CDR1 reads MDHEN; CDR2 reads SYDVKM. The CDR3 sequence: CASRLGWGGYTF.

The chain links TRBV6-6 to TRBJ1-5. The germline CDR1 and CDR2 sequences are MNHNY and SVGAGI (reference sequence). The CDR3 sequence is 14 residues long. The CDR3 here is CASSYDTDFQPQHF.

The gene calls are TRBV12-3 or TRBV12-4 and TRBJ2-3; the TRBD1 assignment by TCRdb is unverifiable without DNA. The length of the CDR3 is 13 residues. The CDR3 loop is CASSPREIDTQYF.

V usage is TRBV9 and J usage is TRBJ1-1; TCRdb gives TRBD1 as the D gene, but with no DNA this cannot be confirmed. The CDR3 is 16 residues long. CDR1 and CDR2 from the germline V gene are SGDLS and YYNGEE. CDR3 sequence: CACSGGDRGMNTEAFF.